Listed here are 18 T cell receptor beta chains from one sample, sequenced in a study of CD8 T cells in ankylosing spondylitis. TCRdb fed the 5' RACE reads into MiXCR, producing one record per CDR3 protein. The repertoire has under 200,000 distinct CDR3 sequences, about 9.9% of them found once; the top ten carry around 29%. Sequencing was done on a sample of blood, either unsorted or a sorted T cell fraction (not recorded which). The receptors shown here come from a male donor with ankylosing spondylitis or in good health (not recorded which).

The chain links TRBV18 to TRBJ2-3; tentatively, D is TRBD2 (5 bases). V was trimmed by 3 bases and J by 0 bases, leaving 10 bases between them. The length of the CDR3 is 15 residues. Germline lookup yields CDR1 KGHSH and CDR2 LQKENI. CDR3 nucleotides: TGTGCCAGCTCACCGACTCGACTAAGCACAGATACGCAGTATTTT. Translating gives CASSPTRLSTDTQYF. The full variable domain, completed using reference TRBV18 and TRBJ2-3, is NAGVMQNPRHLVRRRGQEARLRCSPMKGHSHVYWYRQLPEEGLKFMVYLQKENIIDESGMPKERFSAEFPKEGPSILRIQQVVRGDSAAYFCASSPTRLSTDTQYFGPGTRLTVL.

V and J are TRBV7-6 and TRBJ2-1, with 7 bases fitting TRBD2. The length of the CDR3 is 16 residues. With V trimmed by 5 bases and J by 8 bases, 15 bases remained unmatched. Germline values: CDR1 SGHVS, CDR2 FNYEAQ. In DNA form, the CDR3 reads TGTGCCAGCAGCCCGGTGACTAGCAGACCTACACATGAGCAGTTCTTC. This translates into CASSPVTSRPTHEQFF.

This clonotype was recorded many times. The V call is TRBV19, the J call TRBJ2-7; TRBD2 matches at 9 bases. With 5 bases clipped from V and 2 bases from J, the junction kept 13 bases outside the gene matches. Germline loops: CDR1 LNHDA, CDR2 SQIVND (reference sequence). The CDR3 has 17 residues. CDR3 residues: CASSRLADVTRTYEQYF. The CDR3, as DNA: TGTGCCAGTAGTCGACTAGCGGATGTCACAAGGACCTACGAGCAGTACTTC.

This clonotype appeared many times. The rearrangement joins TRBV19 to TRBJ1-2; D gene unclear. The CDR3 runs 15 residues. Germline lookup yields CDR1 LNHDA and CDR2 SQIVND (reference sequence). Trimming removed 1 base at V and 0 bases at J, with 9 bases between. The CDR3 DNA reads TGTGCCAGTAGTATAGTAACGGGCTCTAACTATGGCTACACCTTC. Translated, it gives CASSIVTGSNYGYTF.

The V gene is TRBV5-1, the J gene TRBJ2-2; unclear D gene. The CDR3 extends over 13 amino acids. The ends were cut back, 0 bases at V and 6 bases at J, with 6 bases in the middle. Per the germline V gene, CDR1 is SGHRS and CDR2 is YFSETQ. The CDR3 DNA sequence: TGCGCCAGCAGCTTGGCCGAGGCCGGGGAGCTGTTTTTT. It translates to CASSLAEAGELFF.

This clonotype was counted ten times or more. The J gene is TRBJ2-7, the V gene TRBV25-1; 10 bases are shared with TRBD1. Germline CDR1 reads MGHDK; CDR2 reads SYGVNS. The V and J ends lost 6 bases and 5 bases, in that order; junction bases with no gene match: 10. This CDR3 spans 15 amino acids. The CDR3: CASSQRGTGDHEQYF. DNA of the CDR3: TGTGCCAGCAGCCAAAGGGGGACAGGGGACCACGAGCAGTACTTC.

This clonotype was seen many times. The V call is TRBV15, the J call TRBJ2-1; the D call may be TRBD1 or TRBD2 (5 bases each). The CDR3 contains 17 residues. Trimming took 0 bases from V and 2 from J, leaving 14 bases between them. Germline V gene data show CDR1 as LNHNV and CDR2 as YYDKDF (reference sequence). CDR3 amino acids: CATSREQAGFAYNEQFF. DNA of the CDR3: TGTGCCACCAGCAGAGAACAGGCGGGCTTTGCCTACAATGAGCAGTTCTTC.

This clonotype was observed a few times. The chain recombines TRBV24-1 with TRBJ2-2; 10 bases agree with TRBD2. CDR3 length: 15 residues. Germline CDR1 reads KGHDR; CDR2 reads SFDVKD. The V segment lost 5 bases and the J segment 4 bases; nucleotides outside the gene matches: 3. CDR3 residues: CATSGLAGATGELFF. CDR3 in DNA: TGTGCCACCAGTGGCCTAGCGGGGGCCACCGGGGAGCTGTTTTTT.

The chain joins TRBV7-8 to TRBJ2-5; D possibly matches TRBD1 or TRBD2 (5 bases each). The CDR3 is 17 residues long. Germline assignment: CDR1 SGHVS and CDR2 FQNEAQ. Trimming left V 2 bases short and J 4 bases short, with 20 bases between. CDR3 loop: CASSLHLHLGGGETQYF. CDR3 DNA: TGTGCCAGCAGCTTACACCTCCACCTGGGTGGGGGAGAGACCCAGTACTTC.

The chain recombines TRBV18 with TRBJ1-5; tentatively, D is TRBD1 (5 bases). Germline V gives CDR1 KGHSH, CDR2 LQKENI. V was cut by 3 bases and J by 3 bases, with 15 bases left in between. There are 16 residues in the CDR3. CDR3 sequence reads: CASSPRQLQSNQPQHF. The CDR3 DNA reads as TGTGCCAGCTCACCTCGACAGCTTCAATCCAATCAGCCCCAGCATTTT.

On this clonotype: Given the absence of the conserved phenylalanine or tryptophan at the CDR3 end, a read error is likely. V is TRBV5-1 and J is TRBJ2-3, with 9 bases identical to TRBD2. The CDR3 has 14 residues. J lost 4 bases, V lost 2 bases, and 2 bases had no gene match. CDR1 and CDR2 (germline): SGHRS, YFSETQ. CDR3 coding DNA: TGCGCCAGCAGCTTTAGCGGGGGTGCAGATACGCAGTATCTT. This translates into CASSFSGGADTQYL.

With respect to this clonotype: A much bigger clone sits one base away, suggesting this may be a read error. The genes are TRBV7-2 and TRBJ2-7; D is unresolved. Germline CDR1 SGHTA, CDR2 FQGNSA. This CDR3 comprises 12 residues. The CDR3 here is CASSRENYAQYF. CDR3 DNA sequence: TGTGCCAGCAGCAGAGAAAACTACGCGCAGTACTTC.

The table lists this clonotype with many counts. This chain uses TRBV5-1 with TRBJ2-1, with 7 positions matching TRBD2. V gave up 6 bases and J gave up 5 bases; unmatched junction bases: 8. Germline-derived CDR1 and CDR2 are SGHRS and YFSETQ. This CDR3 region has 14 residues. This chain's CDR3 is CASTRASGNNEQFF. In nucleotides, the CDR3 is TGCGCCAGCACGCGGGCTAGCGGAAACAATGAGCAGTTCTTC.

At least ten counts were recorded for this clonotype. V usage is TRBV27 and J usage is TRBJ2-4; the D is unclear. Trimming removed 8 bases from V and 1 base from J, with 12 bases in between. The CDR3 spans 14 residues. Per germline, CDR1 MNHEY and CDR2 SMNVEV (reference sequence). The CDR3 DNA follows: TGTGCCAGCCGGTCTCAATGGGCCAAAAACATTCAGTACTTC. Translation: CASRSQWAKNIQYF.

This clonotype was counted only a few times. The V and J genes are TRBV19 and TRBJ1-2, with a tentative D call TRBD1 (5 bases). Germline lookup yields CDR1 LNHDA and CDR2 SQIVND (reference sequence). The CDR3 extends over 13 amino acids. V lost 5 bases, J lost 12 bases, and 19 bases lay in between. CDR3 in DNA: TGTGCCAGTAGTCCTCCGGCAGGGTCGGGAAACACCTTC. Its protein product is CASSPPAGSGNTF.

This clonotype was seen many times. The chain employs TRBV12-3 or TRBV12-4 and TRBJ2-4, with D perhaps TRBD1 (5 bases). This CDR3 comprises 14 residues. Trimming shortened V by 8 bases and J by 0 bases, and 11 bases separated the two germline ends. CDR3 nucleotides: TGTGCCAGCCAGGGAATTTTAGCCAAAAACATTCAGTACTTC. Its translation is CASQGILAKNIQYF.

This clonotype was observed at least ten times. This chain joins TRBV29-1 and TRBJ2-3; the D is unclear. CDR3 length: 11 residues. Per germline, CDR1 SQVTM and CDR2 ANQGSEA. The V end lost 3 bases, the J end lost 2 bases, and 3 bases lay between the germline ends. CDR3: CSVEITDTQYF. The DNA for the CDR3 is TGCAGCGTTGAGATCACAGATACGCAGTATTTT.

V and J are TRBV11-2 and TRBJ2-7, with 7 nucleotides matching TRBD1. CDR3 length: 15 residues. V was pared by 4 bases and J by 1 base, with 7 bases of the junction left unmatched. Looked up from germline, CDR1 is SGHAT and CDR2 is FQNNGV. The CDR3 bases are TGTGCCAGCAGCTCCCGGGACAGACTTTCCTACGAGCAGTACTTC. Its protein product is CASSSRDRLSYEQYF.